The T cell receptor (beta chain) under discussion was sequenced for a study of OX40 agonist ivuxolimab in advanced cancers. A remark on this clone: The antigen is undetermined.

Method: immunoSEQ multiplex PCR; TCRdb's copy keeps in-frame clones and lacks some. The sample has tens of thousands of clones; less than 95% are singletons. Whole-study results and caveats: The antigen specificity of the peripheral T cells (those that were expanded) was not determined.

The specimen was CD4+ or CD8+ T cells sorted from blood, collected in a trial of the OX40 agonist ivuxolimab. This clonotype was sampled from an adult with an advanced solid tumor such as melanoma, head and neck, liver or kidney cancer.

DNA of the CDR3: TGTGCCAGCAGCGTAGGACTAGGGGCCCGCTCCTACAATGAGCAGTTCTTC. Amino acid sequence: CASSVGLGARSYNEQFF. The J gene is TRBJ2-1, the V gene TRBV9, with TRBD2 as a possible D gene (6 bases). This CDR3 region has 17 residues. The germline V gene has CDR1 SGDLS and CDR2 YYNGEE. V lost 0 bases and J 0 bases, leaving 13 bases between the germline ends.